The rows below give T cell receptor beta chains drawn from one sample of a study of T cell changes during pregnancy in multiple sclerosis. The repertoire was sequenced with immunoSEQ multiplex PCR; TCRdb's copy has only in-frame clones and lacks some. The sample holds about 36,000 clones; almost 95% are singletons and the top ten take about 0.4%. The source material was CD4+ T cells from peripheral blood mononuclear cells, sampled in the third trimester of pregnancy. All receptors come from a female donor in good health, enrolled as a control in a pregnancy study. The conserved cysteine and the conserved F or W are not part of the CDR3 here.

TRBJ1-1 TRBV7-2 ASSNIPNTEAF
TRBJ1-1 TRBV5-1 ASSLELALRAEAF
TRBJ1-1 TRBV7-2 ASSLAGRPNTEAF
TRBJ1-1 TRBV28 ASSLGGSMNTEAF
TRBJ1-3 TRBV6-5 ATTDRASGNTIY
TRBJ2-7 TRBV15 ATSRTGPTRDEQY
TRBJ2-7 TRBV6-6 ASRRTVSSYEQY
TRBJ2-1 TRBV30 AWDRGGLSNEQF
TRBJ2-7 TRBV5-6 ASSSAKGRGYEQY
TRBJ1-2 TRBV30 AWSVPGQGFWGYT
TRBJ2-2 TRBV5-1 ASSLVGTGYTGELF
TRBJ1-4 TRBV7-2 ASSLGRQSNEKLF
TRBJ1-5 TRBV4-1 ASSRQGLGQPQH
TRBJ2-7 TRBV6-1 ASSSRGHEQY
TRBJ2-1 TRBV11-2 ASSLVQDSEQF
TRBJ1-6 TRBV7-2 ASIRTGNNSPLH
TRBJ2-3 TRBV7-6 ASSLGLAGATDTQY